This T cell receptor beta chain was observed in a study of blood T cell repertoires in COVID-19. The overall study: Donors in the United States, Italy and Spain gave samples during acute or convalescent COVID-19. T cells, B-cell-depleted T cells, or PBMCs supplied cDNA or gDNA.

In the study's own analysis: Nucleated cell number was recorded as an estimate derived from reference gene primer amplification. Generated by immunoSEQ multiplex PCR, the TCRdb table keeps only in-frame clones and is missing some. The V and J calls and clone size come from that table; D and trimming were worked out from the DNA. The repertoire includes roughly 120,000 clones, roughly 80% of them detected once, and about 4.5% sits in the top ten. Germline CDR1 reads KGHDR; CDR2 reads SFDVKD. J was trimmed by 7 bases and V by 5 bases; bases with no gene match: 11. This CDR3 has 16 residues. The rearrangement uses TRBV24-1 and TRBJ2-1; TRBD1 matches at 9 bases. The receptor comes from a human donor in a cohort sampled during active or convalescent COVID-19. The sequencing input was peripheral blood. In DNA, the CDR3 is TGTGCCACCAGTGCTCCCGGGACAGGGTATCAGAATGAGCAGTTCTTC. This encodes CATSAPGTGYQNEQFF.